This note documents a single T cell receptor beta chain sequence. The sample belongs to a study of blood T cell repertoires in COVID-19. About the study: The United States, Italy and Spain supplied acute and convalescent COVID-19 samples. From T cells, B-cell-depleted T cells, or PBMCs came the material, which was cDNA or gDNA.

Original processing notes: Estimated nucleated cell counts came from reference gene primer amplification. This table comes from immunoSEQ multiplex PCR, and its TCRdb copy is limited to in-frame clones, with some not included. Clone size and V and J calls were adopted from that table, with D and trimming inferred from the DNA. In the table there are about 100,000 clones, roughly 84% of which are singletons. CDR1 SGHDN and CDR2 FVKESK come from the germline V gene. V shed 4 bases and J 5 bases; nucleotides not matched to a gene: 5. There are 14 residues in the CDR3. Material: peripheral blood. The V and J genes are TRBV14 and TRBJ2-7; 10 bases align to TRBD1. This TCR came from a man between 65 and 80 years old with active or convalescent COVID-19. CDR3 coding DNA: TGTGCCAGCAGCCTGGGACAGGGGTTTCACGAGCAGTACTTC. Protein product: CASSLGQGFHEQYF. The full variable domain, completed using reference TRBV14 and TRBJ2-7, is EAGVTQFPSHSVIEKGQTVTLRCDPISGHDNLYWYRRVMGKEIKFLLHFVKESKQDESGMPNNRFLAERTGGTYSTLKVQPAELEDSGVYFCASSLGQGFHEQYFGPGTRLTVT.